A single sample is the source of the 9 T cell receptor beta chains below, sequenced in a study of CXCR3-negative and CXCR3-positive naive CD8 T cells. cDNA libraries for TRB were generated by 5' RACE incorporating UMI labels. TCRdb reprocessed the 5' RACE reads and reports one entry per CDR3 protein, with no DNA. The sample includes more than 65,000 distinct CDR3 sequences. What was sequenced was naive CXCR3- CD8+ T cells from blood. Subset in this sample: CD45RO-CCR7+CD27+CD95- naive CD8+ T cells lacking CXCR3 (TNR3-). The receptors stem from a human donor in good health. Some clones in this sample may be carry-over from other donors' samples.

The chain is built from TRBV28 and TRBJ2-1; TCRdb returns TRBD1, unconfirmable since there is no DNA. CDR1 is MDHEN, CDR2 SYDVKM, per germline. The CDR3 has 18 residues. The CDR3 reads CASSSEPDSSALYNEQFF.

This rearrangement joins TRBV5-1 to TRBJ2-7; the TCRdb D gene call, TRBD1, has no DNA to confirm it. The germline gives CDR1 SGHRS, CDR2 YFSETQ. The CDR3 consists of 12 residues. The CDR3 spells CASSLSPDEQYF.

This chain uses TRBV7-7 with TRBJ2-7. The CDR3 consists of 14 residues. Germline V gene sequence: CDR1 SSHAT, CDR2 FNYEAQ (reference sequence). Here the CDR3 reads CASSLEAGSYEQYF.

The CDR3 sequence is CASSVGHYNEQFF. The chain joins TRBV9 to TRBJ2-1. CDR3 size: 13 residues. Germline V gives CDR1 SGDLS, CDR2 YYNGEE.

The chain has TRBV6-6 and TRBJ2-7; TCRdb selects TRBD1, and the lack of DNA leaves this call unchecked. From germline, CDR1 is MNHNY and CDR2 SVGAGI (reference sequence). The CDR3 is made up of 14 amino acids. The CDR3 loop is CASSYRGEGYEQYF.

The chain employs TRBV29-1 and TRBJ2-5; TCRdb calls TRBD1, which cannot be checked without DNA. The CDR3 has 14 amino acids. The germline V gene encodes CDR1 SQVTM and CDR2 ANQGSEA. The CDR3 reads CSVDGTPGWETQYF.

The rearrangement links TRBV12-3 or TRBV12-4 to TRBJ2-7; TCRdb indicates TRBD1, and absent DNA this call remains unverified. The CDR3 has 12 residues. The CDR3 reads CASRGTGREQYF.

The CDR3 here is CSARDLAGTSYNEQFF. This chain joins TRBV20-1 and TRBJ2-1; as DNA is missing, the TRBD1 call by TCRdb cannot be tested. This CDR3 is built from 16 residues. The germline gives CDR1 DFQATT, CDR2 SNEGSKA (reference sequence).

The genes are TRBV27 and TRBJ1-6. Looked up from germline, CDR1 is MNHEY and CDR2 is SMNVEV (reference sequence). This CDR3 is built from 17 residues. The CDR3 here is CASSSSTYSSCNSPLHF.